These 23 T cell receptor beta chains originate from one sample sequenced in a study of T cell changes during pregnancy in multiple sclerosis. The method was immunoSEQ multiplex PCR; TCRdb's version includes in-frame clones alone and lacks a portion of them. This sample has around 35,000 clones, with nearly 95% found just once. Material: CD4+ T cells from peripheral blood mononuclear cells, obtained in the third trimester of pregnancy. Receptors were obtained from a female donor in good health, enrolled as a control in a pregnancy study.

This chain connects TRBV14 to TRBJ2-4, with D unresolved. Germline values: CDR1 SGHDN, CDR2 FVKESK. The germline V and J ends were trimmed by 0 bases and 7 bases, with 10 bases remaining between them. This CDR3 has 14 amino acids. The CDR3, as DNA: TGTGCCAGCAGCCAAGATCTCGTTGTGAACATTCAGTACTTC. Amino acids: CASSQDLVVNIQYF.

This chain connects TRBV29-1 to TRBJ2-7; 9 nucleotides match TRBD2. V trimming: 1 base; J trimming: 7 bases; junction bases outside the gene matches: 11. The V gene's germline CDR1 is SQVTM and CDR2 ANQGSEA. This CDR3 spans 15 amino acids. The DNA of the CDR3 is TGCAGCGTTGAAGGATTGACTAGCGGAGAGGGGGAGCAGTACTTC. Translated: CSVEGLTSGEGEQYF.

In DNA, the CDR3 is TGCGCCAGCAGCTCCGACACGGCTACAGATACGCAGTATTTT. It is translated as CASSSDTATDTQYF. This sequence joins TRBV5-1 and TRBJ2-3, with no clear D. The V gene lost 3 bases and the J gene lost 3 bases, with 11 bases spanning the gap. Germline CDR1 reads SGHRS; CDR2 reads YFSETQ. The CDR3 length is 14 residues.

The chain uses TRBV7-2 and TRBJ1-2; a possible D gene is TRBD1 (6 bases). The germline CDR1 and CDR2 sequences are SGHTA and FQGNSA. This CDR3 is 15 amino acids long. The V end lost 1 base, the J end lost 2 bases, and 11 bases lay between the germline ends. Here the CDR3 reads CASSLVAGTNYGYTF. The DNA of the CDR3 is TGTGCCAGCAGCTTAGTGGCAGGGACAAACTATGGCTACACCTTC.

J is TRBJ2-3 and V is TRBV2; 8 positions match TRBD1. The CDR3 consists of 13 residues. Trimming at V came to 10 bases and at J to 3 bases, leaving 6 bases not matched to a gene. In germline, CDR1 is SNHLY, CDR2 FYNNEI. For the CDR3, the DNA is TGTGCCACTAGCAGGGGGCGTACAGATACGCAGTATTTT. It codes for CATSRGRTDTQYF.

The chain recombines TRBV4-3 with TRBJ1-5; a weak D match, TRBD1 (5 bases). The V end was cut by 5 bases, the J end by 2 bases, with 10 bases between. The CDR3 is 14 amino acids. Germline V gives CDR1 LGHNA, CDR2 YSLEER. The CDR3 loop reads CASSASGGNQPQHF. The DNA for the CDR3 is TGCGCCAGCAGCGCGTCGGGGGGCAATCAGCCCCAGCATTTT.

Here the CDR3 reads CSGRGAGETQYF. For the CDR3, the DNA is TGCAGCGGACGGGGGGCCGGCGAGACCCAGTACTTC. The genes are TRBV29-1 and TRBJ2-5; maybe TRBD2 (7 bases). This CDR3 is built from 12 residues. The V gene lost 7 bases and the J gene lost 5 bases, with 14 bases spanning the gap. The germline gives CDR1 SQVTM, CDR2 ANQGSEA.

The CDR3 spells CASSYGTGNIQYF. In DNA, the CDR3 is TGTGCCAGCAGCTATGGGACAGGGAACATTCAGTACTTC. The rearrangement links TRBV11-3 to TRBJ2-4; 9 bases match TRBD1. This CDR3 spans 13 amino acids. The ends lost 4 bases at V and 7 bases at J; junction bases unmatched: 2. Germline CDR1 is SGHNT and CDR2 is YENEEA. The full variable domain, its missing parts supplied by reference TRBV11-3 and TRBJ2-4, is EAGVVQSPRYKIIEKKQPVAFWCNPISGHNTLYWYLQNLGQGPELLIRYENEEAVDDSQLPKDRFSAERLKGVDSTLKIQPAELGDSAVYLCASSYGTGNIQYFGAGTRLSVL.

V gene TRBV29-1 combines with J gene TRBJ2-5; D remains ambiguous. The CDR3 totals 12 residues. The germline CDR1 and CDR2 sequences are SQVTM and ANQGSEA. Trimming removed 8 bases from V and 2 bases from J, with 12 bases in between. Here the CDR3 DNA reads TGCAGCTTCCGACTCGTACAAGAGACCCAGTACTTC. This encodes CSFRLVQETQYF.

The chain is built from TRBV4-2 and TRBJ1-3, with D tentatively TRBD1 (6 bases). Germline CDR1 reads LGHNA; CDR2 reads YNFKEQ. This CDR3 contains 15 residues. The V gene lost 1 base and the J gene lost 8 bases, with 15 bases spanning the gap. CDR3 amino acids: CASSQAANRDYTIYF. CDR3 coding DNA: TGTGCCAGCAGCCAAGCTGCGAACAGGGATTACACCATATATTTT.

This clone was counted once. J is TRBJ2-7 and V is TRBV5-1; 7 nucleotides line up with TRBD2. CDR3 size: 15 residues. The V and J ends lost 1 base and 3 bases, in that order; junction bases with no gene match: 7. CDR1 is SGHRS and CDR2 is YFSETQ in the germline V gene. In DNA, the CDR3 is TGCGCCAGCAGCTTGAGTGCGGGGGTACTCTACGAGCAGTACTTC. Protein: CASSLSAGVLYEQYF. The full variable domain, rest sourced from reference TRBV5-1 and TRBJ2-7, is KAGVTQTPRYLIKTRGQQVTLSCSPISGHRSVSWYQQTPGQGLQFLFEYFSETQRNKGNFPGRFSGRQFSNSRSEMNVSTLELGDSALYLCASSLSAGVLYEQYFGPGTRLTVT.

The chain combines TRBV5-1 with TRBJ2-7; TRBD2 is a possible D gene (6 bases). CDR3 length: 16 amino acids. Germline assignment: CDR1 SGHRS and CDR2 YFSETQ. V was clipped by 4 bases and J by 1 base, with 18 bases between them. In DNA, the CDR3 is TGCGCCAGCAGCCCCCATGGGGAGGTCGGTTCCTACGAGCAGTACTTC. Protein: CASSPHGEVGSYEQYF.

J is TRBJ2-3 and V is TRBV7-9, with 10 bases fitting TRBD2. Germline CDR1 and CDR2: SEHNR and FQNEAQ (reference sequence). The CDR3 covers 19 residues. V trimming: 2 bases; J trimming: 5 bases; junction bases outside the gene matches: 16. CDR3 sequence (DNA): TGTGCCAGCAGCTTATTTTGGCTAGCGGGGGCTCAATCCGGAGATACGCAGTATTTT. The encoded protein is CASSLFWLAGAQSGDTQYF.

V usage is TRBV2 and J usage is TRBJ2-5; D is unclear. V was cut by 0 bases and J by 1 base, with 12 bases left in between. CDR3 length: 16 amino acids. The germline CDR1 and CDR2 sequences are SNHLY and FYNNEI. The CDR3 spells CASSEALSRIQETQYF. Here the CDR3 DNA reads TGTGCCAGCAGTGAAGCGCTTTCGCGGATCCAAGAGACCCAGTACTTC.

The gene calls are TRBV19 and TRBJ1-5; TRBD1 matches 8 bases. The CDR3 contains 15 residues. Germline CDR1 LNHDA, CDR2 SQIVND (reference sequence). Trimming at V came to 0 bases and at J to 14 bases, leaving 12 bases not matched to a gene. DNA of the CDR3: TGTGCCAGTAGTATAGATCTATTCGGACCGGGACAGGAGCATTTT. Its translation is CASSIDLFGPGQEHF. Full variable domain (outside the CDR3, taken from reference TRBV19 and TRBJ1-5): DGGITQSPKYLFRKEGQNVTLSCEQNLNHDAMYWYRQDPGQGLRLIYYSQIVNDFQKGDIAEGYSVSREKKESFPLTVTSAQKNPTAFYLCASSIDLFGPGQEHFGDGTRLSIL.

The CDR3 nucleotides are TGTGCCAGCAGGCAACAGACAGGGAACACTGAAGCTTTCTTT. It codes for CASRQQTGNTEAFF. The chain joins TRBV28 to TRBJ1-1; tentative D call: TRBD1 (6 bases). Germline assignment: CDR1 MDHEN and CDR2 SYDVKM. This CDR3 is built from 14 residues. V lost 6 bases, J lost 1 base, and 12 bases lay in between. Looking up the rest from reference TRBV28 and TRBJ1-1 gives the full variable domain: DVKVTQSSRYLVKRTGEKVFLECVQDMDHENMFWYRQDPGLGLRLIYFSYDVKMKEKGDIPEGYSVSREKKERFSLILESASTNQTSMYLCASRQQTGNTEAFFGQGTRLTVV.

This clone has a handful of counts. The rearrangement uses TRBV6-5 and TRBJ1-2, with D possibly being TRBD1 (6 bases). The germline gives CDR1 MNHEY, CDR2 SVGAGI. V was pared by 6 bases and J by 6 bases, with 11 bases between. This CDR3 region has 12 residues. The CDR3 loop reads CASRTGTNGYTF. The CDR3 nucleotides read TGTGCCAGCAGAACAGGGACCAATGGCTACACCTTC.

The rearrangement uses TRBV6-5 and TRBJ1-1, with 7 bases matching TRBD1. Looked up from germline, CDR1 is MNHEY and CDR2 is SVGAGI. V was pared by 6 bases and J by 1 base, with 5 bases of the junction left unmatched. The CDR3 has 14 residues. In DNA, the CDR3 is TGTGCCAGCAGGGAGACAGGGTCGAACACTGAAGCTTTCTTT. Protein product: CASRETGSNTEAFF.

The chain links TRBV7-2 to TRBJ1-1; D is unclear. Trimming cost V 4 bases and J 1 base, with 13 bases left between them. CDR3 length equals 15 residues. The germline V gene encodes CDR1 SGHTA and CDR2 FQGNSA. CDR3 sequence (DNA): TGTGCCAGCAGCTCAATCGGGTATGGGAACACTGAAGCTTTCTTT. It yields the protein CASSSIGYGNTEAFF.

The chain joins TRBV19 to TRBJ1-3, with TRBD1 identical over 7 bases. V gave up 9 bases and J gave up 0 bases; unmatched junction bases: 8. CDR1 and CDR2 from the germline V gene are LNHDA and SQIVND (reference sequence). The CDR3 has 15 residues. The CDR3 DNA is TGTGCCAGCGCGGACAGGCCAGGCTCTGGAAACACCATATATTTT. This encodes CASADRPGSGNTIYF.

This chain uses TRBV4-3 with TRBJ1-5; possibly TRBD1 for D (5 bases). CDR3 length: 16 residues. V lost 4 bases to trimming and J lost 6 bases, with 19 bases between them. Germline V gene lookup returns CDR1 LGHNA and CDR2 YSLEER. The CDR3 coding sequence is TGCGCCAGCAGCCTCAAGGTAGGGGCCTTGGGTCAGCCCCAGCATTTT. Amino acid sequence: CASSLKVGALGQPQHF.

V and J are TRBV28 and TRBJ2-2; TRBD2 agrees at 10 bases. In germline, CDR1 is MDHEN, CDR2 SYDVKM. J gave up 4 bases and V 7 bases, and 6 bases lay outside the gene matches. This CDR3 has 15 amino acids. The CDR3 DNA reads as TGTGCCAGCAAATATAGCGGGGGGTCCACCGGGGAGCTGTTTTTT. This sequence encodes CASKYSGGSTGELFF.

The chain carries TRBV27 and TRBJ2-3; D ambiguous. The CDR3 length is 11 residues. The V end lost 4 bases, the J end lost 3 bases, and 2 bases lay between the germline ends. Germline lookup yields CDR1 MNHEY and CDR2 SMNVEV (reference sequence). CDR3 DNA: TGTGCCAGCAGTTCGACAGATACGCAGTATTTT. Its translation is CASSSTDTQYF.